These T cell receptor beta chains were read from a single sample in a study of T cell responses to AZD1222 COVID-19 vaccine. Clones were sequenced by immunoSEQ multiplex PCR, and TCRdb holds only the in-frame ones, with some missing. The data hold about 120,000 clones, with approximately 92% observed a single time. The sample here was peripheral blood, taken on day 0 of AZD1222 vaccination. Every receptor here comes from an adult in good health. The CDR3 runs from the conserved cysteine through the conserved F or W. The D gene is left open where the match is weak. Size values are once, few and many counts, or a class for expanded clones, and some rows have none.

V gene,J gene,clone size,D gene,CDR3 protein,CDR3 DNA
TRBV6-5,TRBJ2-6,once,-,CASSPGAPGANVLTF,TGTGCCAGCAGCCCGGGGGCTCCTGGGGCCAACGTCCTGACTTTC
TRBV6-2/TRBV6-3,TRBJ1-2,once,TRBD1,CASSPGQQSSSAYIDYTF,TGTGCCAGCAGTCCGGGACAGCAAAGCTCCTCGGCATATATCGACTACACCTTC
TRBV4-1,TRBJ1-2,-,TRBD1,CASSQHDAGGLGYGYTF,TGCGCCAGCAGCCAGCATGACGCAGGGGGCCTAGGGTATGGCTACACCTTC
TRBV2,TRBJ2-3,-,-,CASSDSGVWVTQYF,TGTGCCAGCAGTGACTCAGGGGTTTGGGTTACGCAGTATTTT
TRBV4-3,TRBJ1-1,-,-,CASSQEGGRTEAFF,TGCGCCAGCAGCCAAGAGGGGGGCAGGACTGAAGCTTTCTTT
TRBV29-1,TRBJ1-1,-,-,CSVGQAEAFF,TGCAGCGTTGGACAAGCAGAAGCTTTCTTT
TRBV6-5,TRBJ1-5,-,-,CASRRGVGVQPQHF,TGTGCCAGCAGGAGGGGAGTGGGGGTTCAGCCCCAGCATTTT
TRBV7-2,TRBJ1-1,-,-,CASSLRNGRNTEAFF,TGTGCCAGCAGCTTAAGGAATGGCCGGAACACTGAAGCTTTCTTT
TRBV12-3/TRBV12-4,TRBJ1-1,-,-,CASSFPPGEEAFF,TGTGCCAGCAGTTTTCCCCCCGGGGAAGAAGCTTTCTTT
TRBV4-3,TRBJ2-7,-,-,CASNLHLGNVYEQYF,TGCGCCAGCAATCTTCACCTAGGCAACGTCTACGAGCAGTACTTC
TRBV9,TRBJ1-6,-,TRBD1,CASSLDRGPLHF,TGTGCCAGCAGCTTGGACAGGGGTCCCCTCCACTTT
TRBV5-6,TRBJ2-1,-,-,CASSLSSSYNEQFF,TGTGCCAGCAGCTTGAGCAGCTCCTACAATGAGCAGTTCTTC
TRBV3-1/TRBV3-2,TRBJ2-7,-,TRBD1,CASSLRTGSRGEQYF,TGTGCCAGCAGCCTACGGACAGGGAGCAGGGGCGAGCAGTACTTC
TRBV7-8,TRBJ1-1,-,-,CASRDISGYRAFF,TGTGCCAGCAGGGATATTAGTGGGTACCGAGCTTTCTTT
TRBV28,TRBJ2-3,-,TRBD2,CASRPGLGDDTDTQYF,TGTGCCAGCAGACCGGGACTAGGGGATGACACAGATACGCAGTATTTT
TRBV9,TRBJ2-5,-,-,CASSLGGEETQYF,TGTGCCAGCAGCTTAGGGGGGGAGGAGACCCAGTACTTC
TRBV4-3,TRBJ2-1,-,TRBD2,CASSQDRGDEQFF,TGCGCCAGCAGCCAAGATCGGGGGGACGAGCAGTTCTTC
TRBV19,TRBJ2-6,-,-,CASSVQGRGGANVLTF,TGTGCCAGTAGTGTCCAGGGGCGCGGTGGGGCCAACGTCCTAACTTTC
TRBV5-1,TRBJ1-2,-,TRBD1,CASSPTGGYNYGYTF,TGCGCCAGCAGCCCTACAGGGGGTTATAACTATGGCTACACCTTC
TRBV3-1/TRBV3-2,TRBJ1-2,-,TRBD1,CASSERGPGGGNGYTF,TGTGCCAGCAGCGAAAGAGGTCCAGGGGGGGGTAATGGCTACACCTTC
TRBV3-1/TRBV3-2,TRBJ2-7,-,-,CASSQDLLVTYEQYF,TGTGCCAGCAGCCAAGATTTGCTAGTTACATACGAGCAGTACTTC
TRBV27,TRBJ1-2,-,TRBD1,CASRTTGGRGYTF,TGTGCCAGCCGAACAACAGGGGGCAGGGGCTACACCTTC
TRBV27,TRBJ2-3,-,-,CASSLSGGVMGSTSTDTQYF,TGTGCCAGCAGTTTATCTGGTGGTGTCATGGGGTCGACTAGCACAGATACGCAGTATTTT
TRBV19,TRBJ1-2,-,-,CASRLEGHGYTF,TGTGCCAGTAGGCTAGAGGGACATGGCTACACCTTC
TRBV5-1,TRBJ1-3,-,-,CASSLEGSAGNTIYF,TGCGCCAGCAGCTTGGAAGGGAGCGCTGGAAACACCATATATTTT
TRBV19,TRBJ1-1,-,-,CASSTHRAQYTEAFF,TGTGCCAGTAGTACCCACAGGGCCCAATACACTGAAGCTTTCTTT